The present TCR beta chain was sequenced within a study of PD-1 blockade in classical Hodgkin lymphoma. Libraries were prepared by immunoSEQ multiplex PCR; TCRdb keeps only in-frame clonotypes and omits some of them. The profile shows some 7,500 clones, about three fifths of them singletons. V gave up 11 bases and J gave up 4 bases; unmatched junction bases: 11. CDR3 length: 14 amino acids. Looked up from germline, CDR1 is MNHEY and CDR2 is SMNVEV (reference sequence). The time point was: cycle 4 day 1 (C4D1), after five to seven weeks of nivolumab. All patients relapsed after autologous stem cell transplantation, and brentuximab vedotin exposure varied. The authors enriched CD8+ T cells from thawed PBMCs via magnetic negative selection. Study conclusions and caveats: Nivolumab initiation under 1 year post-ASCT meant exclusion.

This clone was observed a few times. Its antigen is not known. Sequenced material: CD8+ T cells from blood, taken before the fourth cycle of nivolumab. The receptor was isolated from a human donor with classical Hodgkin lymphoma. The chain combines TRBV27 with TRBJ1-2; TRBD1 matches at 9 bases. The CDR3: CAGVYRGLIYGYTF. The CDR3 coding sequence is TGTGCCGGAGTATACAGGGGGCTAATCTATGGCTACACCTTC.